Following are 25 T cell receptor beta chains from one sample sequenced in a study of cytomegalovirus exposure and HLA in healthy donors (dated by TCRdb to 2016 to 2017). The library relied on the immunoSEQ multiplex PCR assay. For the multiplex PCR, a mixture combining 60 forward primers for TCR Vbeta segments and 13 reverse primers for TCR Jbeta segments was used. Sourced from immuneACCESS, this table was stored by TCRdb with only in-frame sequences that have V and J called. A share of the clones is absent; for the studies checked, an unresolved V gene accounts for under half, and the remainder has no known explanation. Present in this sample are 65,000 to 85,000 clones, around 10% of which were seen just once. Approximately 24% of the sample rests with the top ten. The sample comprised PBMCs. Receptor source: a man in his 60s in good health and CMV-seropositive.

This rearrangement joins TRBV5-1 to TRBJ2-2, with 7 positions matching TRBD1. Germline V gene sequence: CDR1 SGHRS, CDR2 YFSETQ. Trimming at V came to 6 bases and at J to 5 bases, leaving 4 bases not matched to a gene. This CDR3 comprises 13 residues. CDR3: CASNRGSTGELFF. DNA of the CDR3: TGCGCCAGCAACAGGGGAAGTACCGGGGAGCTGTTTTTT.

This clone was counted between two and nine times. The rearrangement links TRBV5-1 to TRBJ1-3; D call uncertain. The CDR3 is 15 amino acids. The V gene lost 1 base and the J gene lost 4 bases, with 12 bases spanning the gap. Germline lookup yields CDR1 SGHRS and CDR2 YFSETQ. The DNA of the CDR3 is TGCGCCAGCAGCTTGCGGTCGGGAAACGGAAACACCATATATTTT. It encodes CASSLRSGNGNTIYF. Looking up the rest from reference TRBV5-1 and TRBJ1-3 gives the full variable domain: KAGVTQTPRYLIKTRGQQVTLSCSPISGHRSVSWYQQTPGQGLQFLFEYFSETQRNKGNFPGRFSGRQFSNSRSEMNVSTLELGDSALYLCASSLRSGNGNTIYFGEGSWLTVV.

The chain joins TRBV28 to TRBJ2-5; D remains ambiguous. CDR1 MDHEN and CDR2 SYDVKM come from the germline V gene. The V end was cut by 4 bases, the J end by 2 bases, with 2 bases between. The CDR3 consists of 11 residues. CDR3 region: CASSSQETQYF. The DNA for the CDR3 is TGTGCCAGCAGTTCACAAGAGACCCAGTACTTC.

This clone was recorded a few times. V is TRBV29-1 and J is TRBJ2-7; 8 bases are a match to TRBD2. The V gene end was trimmed by 4 bases and the J gene end by 6 bases; junction bases not matched to a gene: 8. The CDR3 has 13 residues. Germline V gives CDR1 SQVTM, CDR2 ANQGSEA. The CDR3 sequence is CSVVPGGGSEQYF. The CDR3 nucleotides read TGCAGCGTTGTGCCCGGGGGGGGCAGCGAGCAGTACTTC.

The V gene is TRBV5-1, the J gene TRBJ1-1, with 11 bases identical to TRBD1. CDR1 and CDR2 (germline): SGHRS, YFSETQ. This CDR3 region has 18 residues. Losses at the gene ends were 1 base for V and 5 bases for J; bases not matched to a gene: 13. The CDR3 reads CASSLSGGQGVYGTEAFF. In DNA, the CDR3 is TGCGCCAGCAGCTTGTCTGGGGGACAGGGGGTTTACGGGACTGAAGCTTTCTTT.

This clone has only a few counts. The V and J genes are TRBV2 and TRBJ2-7; D uncertain. V lost 8 bases to trimming and J lost 2 bases, with 10 bases between them. Germline V CDR1 and CDR2: SNHLY, FYNNEI. CDR3 length: 12 amino acids. The CDR3 region has the DNA TGTGCCAGCGCGGCCCCCCCCTACGAGCAGTACTTC. Amino acid sequence: CASAAPPYEQYF.

The chain recombines TRBV27 with TRBJ1-5; 8 bases are a match to TRBD1. This CDR3 has 16 amino acids. The junction had 10 bases not matched to a gene; V was cut back by 2 bases and J by 7 bases. The germline V gene has CDR1 MNHEY and CDR2 SMNVEV (reference sequence). CDR3 nucleotide sequence: TGTGCCAGCAGTTTAAGGGCAGGGGGCGCGAGCCAGCCCCAGCATTTT. It is translated as CASSLRAGGASQPQHF.

This clone was counted between two and nine times. This chain uses TRBV28 with TRBJ2-7; a possible D gene is TRBD2 (5 bases). The length of the CDR3 is 13 residues. Germline V CDR1 and CDR2: MDHEN, SYDVKM. V lost 4 bases to trimming and J lost 3 bases, with 10 bases between them. In DNA form, the CDR3 reads TGTGCCAGCAGTTCTCCAGCGGTCTACGAGCAGTACGTC. This gives the protein CASSSPAVYEQYV.

This clone was seen a few times. This chain uses TRBV19 with TRBJ2-2; D perhaps matches TRBD2 (5 bases). Trimming removed 5 bases at V and 8 bases at J, with 15 bases between. Germline V lookup: CDR1 LNHDA, CDR2 SQIVND (reference sequence). The length of the CDR3 is 14 residues. This chain's CDR3 is CASSPTFEGGELFF. The CDR3 DNA follows: TGTGCCAGTAGTCCGACATTTGAGGGAGGGGAGCTGTTTTTT.

The CDR3 loop reads CAWSSLAGGNYEQYF. The CDR3 nucleotides read TGTGCCTGGAGTTCGCTAGCGGGAGGGAACTACGAGCAGTACTTC. The chain carries TRBV30 and TRBJ2-7, with TRBD2 matching 12 bases. Germline V CDR1 and CDR2: GTSNPN, SVGIG (reference sequence). V trimming: 2 bases; J trimming: 3 bases; junction bases outside the gene matches: 5. CDR3 length: 15 residues.

This chain uses TRBV25-1 with TRBJ1-6, with D perhaps TRBD1 (5 bases). CDR3 length equals 14 residues. V was clipped by 3 bases and J by 5 bases, with 8 bases between them. Germline loops: CDR1 MGHDK, CDR2 SYGVNS. The CDR3 spells CASSDVRDNSPLHF. The CDR3 DNA reads TGTGCCAGCAGTGATGTCAGGGATAATTCACCCCTCCACTTT.

The table lists this clone with a few counts. This chain uses TRBV6-5 with TRBJ1-2, with 8 bases identical to TRBD1. The trim removed 5 bases at V and 7 bases at J, leaving 3 bases unmatched. There are 12 residues in the CDR3. CDR1 is MNHEY, CDR2 SVGAGI, per germline. In DNA form, the CDR3 reads TGTGCCAGCAGTAAGACAGGGGTTGGCTACACCTTC. Translating it yields CASSKTGVGYTF.

Regarding this clone: The germline gene is not matched at one end of the junction; a read error may be the cause. The J gene is TRBJ2-7, the V gene TRBV2; 7 positions agree with TRBD1. The CDR3 spans 17 residues. Germline V gene data show CDR1 as SNHLY and CDR2 as FYNNEI. CDR3 nucleotides: TGTGCCAGCAGTGAATTTAGCACCCAAGGGACAGACTACGAGCACTCCTTC. As protein: CASSEFSTQGTDYEHSF.

This clone was seen a handful of times. The gene calls are TRBV19 and TRBJ2-3; no clear D gene. The germline gives CDR1 LNHDA, CDR2 SQIVND (reference sequence). Trimming removed 4 bases from V and 2 bases from J, with 10 bases in between. The CDR3 consists of 14 residues. In nucleotides, the CDR3 is TGTGCCAGTAGTAGCCAGGCGACCACAGATACGCAGTATTTT. It codes for CASSSQATTDTQYF.

V gene TRBV28 combines with J gene TRBJ2-2; 15 bases fit TRBD2. The germline V gene encodes CDR1 MDHEN and CDR2 SYDVKM. The length of the CDR3 is 18 residues. V dropped 5 bases and J dropped 5; count of bases not matched to a gene: 9. CDR3 nucleotides: TGTGCCAGCAGTATCTCCGGGACTAGCGGGAGGAGAACCGGGGAGCTGTTTTTT. As protein: CASSISGTSGRRTGELFF.

This chain links TRBV14 with TRBJ1-5; 8 bases are shared with TRBD1. This CDR3 has 13 residues. Germline V gene lookup returns CDR1 SGHDN and CDR2 FVKESK. J lost 7 bases, V lost 4 bases, and 3 bases had no gene match. In nucleotides, the CDR3 is TGTGCCAGCAGCCTACAGGGGGGACAGCCCCAGCATTTT. Residues: CASSLQGGQPQHF. Together with reference TRBV14 and TRBJ1-5, the CDR3 gives the full variable domain: EAGVTQFPSHSVIEKGQTVTLRCDPISGHDNLYWYRRVMGKEIKFLLHFVKESKQDESGMPNNRFLAERTGGTYSTLKVQPAELEDSGVYFCASSLQGGQPQHFGDGTRLSIL.

V and J are TRBV30 and TRBJ2-3; maybe TRBD2 (7 bases). Trimming took 0 bases from V and 6 from J, leaving 13 bases between them. The CDR3 covers 14 residues. CDR1 is GTSNPN and CDR2 is SVGIG in the germline V gene (reference sequence). The CDR3 sequence: CAWSVTRGADTQYF. The CDR3 nucleotides are TGTGCCTGGAGTGTAACCCGGGGGGCGGATACGCAGTATTTT.

In this sample, this clone turned up a few times. The sample has other DNA sequences that encode this CDR3 too. The chain combines TRBV6-4 with TRBJ1-1; D uncertain. CDR3 length equals 13 residues. The germline CDR1 and CDR2 sequences are MRHNA and SNTAGT. The V end lost 2 bases, the J end lost 0 bases, and 4 bases lay between the germline ends. The DNA for the CDR3 is TGTGCCAGCAGTGACGAGTTGAACACTGAAGCTTTCTTT. Protein: CASSDELNTEAFF.

This clone was picked up a small number of times. The V gene is TRBV7-2, the J gene TRBJ2-7; TRBD2 is a possible D gene (5 bases). Trimming removed 4 bases at V and 2 bases at J, with 6 bases between. The CDR3 covers 12 residues. CDR1 is SGHTA and CDR2 is FQGNSA in the germline V gene. The CDR3 region has the DNA TGTGCCAGCAGCTCGCGGGCCTACGAGCAGTACTTC. Its translation: CASSSRAYEQYF.

The rearrangement joins TRBV7-8 to TRBJ1-5, with TRBD1 as a possible D gene (6 bases). The V end was cut by 5 bases, the J end by 5 bases, with 10 bases between. This CDR3 region has 13 residues. CDR1 is SGHVS, CDR2 FQNEAQ, per germline. CDR3 DNA sequence: TGTGCCAGCAGCCGGACAGCTTATCAGCCCCAGCATTTT. Translation gives CASSRTAYQPQHF.

This clone came up a few times. The genes are TRBV6-6 and TRBJ2-1, with TRBD2 as a possible D gene (6 bases). The germline V and J ends were trimmed by 5 bases and 4 bases, with 12 bases remaining between them. The V gene's germline CDR1 is MNHNY and CDR2 SVGAGI (reference sequence). This CDR3 has 14 residues. In DNA form, the CDR3 reads TGTGCCAGCAGTGTCGGCGGACTATACAATGAGCAGTTCTTC. Encoded protein: CASSVGGLYNEQFF.

The V and J genes are TRBV11-2 and TRBJ1-2; 12 nucleotides line up with TRBD1. Germline CDR1 SGHAT, CDR2 FQNNGV. The CDR3 is made up of 15 amino acids. Trimming took 0 bases from V and 9 from J; bases not matched to a gene: 5. The CDR3 spells CASSLEGTGGESYTF. CDR3 DNA: TGTGCCAGCAGCTTAGAAGGGACAGGGGGCGAGAGCTACACCTTC.

This CDR3 reads CASSENAGVGHEQFF. CDR3 in DNA: TGTGCCAGCAGTGAAAACGCGGGAGTAGGTCATGAGCAGTTCTTC. This chain joins TRBV2 and TRBJ2-1; 7 bases map to TRBD2. V shed 2 bases and J 8 bases; nucleotides not matched to a gene: 9. The CDR3 has 15 amino acids. Germline-derived CDR1 and CDR2 are SNHLY and FYNNEI.

This clone was observed a handful of times. The J gene is TRBJ2-5, the V gene TRBV7-9; 11 bases line up with TRBD2. Trimming removed 5 bases from V and 1 base from J; junction bases left unmatched: 6. The CDR3 runs to 16 residues. Germline lookup yields CDR1 SEHNR and CDR2 FQNEAQ (reference sequence). This CDR3 is CASSLLAGGFQETQYF. In nucleotides, the CDR3 is TGTGCCAGCAGCCTCCTAGCGGGGGGTTTCCAAGAGACCCAGTACTTC.

Only a few counts were recorded for this clone. CDR3: CASKGVANTGELFF. CDR3 bases: TGTGCCAGTAAAGGGGTCGCGAACACCGGGGAGCTGTTTTTT. The V and J genes are TRBV19 and TRBJ2-2; weak D call: TRBD1 (5 bases). V shed 7 bases and J shed 0 bases, with 9 bases lying between them. The CDR3 sequence is 14 residues long. Per germline, CDR1 LNHDA and CDR2 SQIVND (reference sequence).